Shown below are 31 T cell receptor beta chains from a single sample sequenced in a study of T cells in Graves' hyperthyroidism and ophthalmopathy. RNA transcripts served as the template for amplifying TCR beta CDR3 regions. The HTBI set primed first-round TCR CDR3 RT-PCR. One entry per CDR3 protein results from TCRdb running MiXCR on the multiplex PCR reads. The sample lists more than 300,000 distinct CDR3 sequences; about 14% were seen once. What was sequenced was blood. Receptors were obtained from a woman in her twenties or thirties with Graves' ophthalmopathy.

Many counts were recorded for this clonotype. The V call is TRBV20-1, the J call TRBJ2-2; 10 nucleotides line up with TRBD2. Germline CDR1 and CDR2: DFQATT and SNEGSKA (reference sequence). CDR3 length: 17 residues. Losses at the gene ends were 1 base for V and 0 bases for J; bases not matched to a gene: 5. This CDR3 is CSARVPSGGANTGELFF. DNA for the CDR3: TGCAGTGCTAGAGTCCCTAGCGGGGGAGCGAACACCGGGGAGCTGTTTTTT.

J is TRBJ1-6 and V is TRBV19, with TRBD1 identical over 10 bases. Unmatched junction bases numbered 5, after V lost 3 bases and J lost 9 bases. The CDR3 totals 15 residues. CDR1 and CDR2 (germline): LNHDA, SQIVND (reference sequence). The CDR3 nucleotides are TGTGCCAGTAGTATTGGGACAGGGGAAATTTCACCCCTCCACTTT. It translates to CASSIGTGEISPLHF.

This clonotype was seen ten or more times. The chain combines TRBV14 with TRBJ2-1; D may be TRBD1 (5 bases). Trimming pared 2 bases from V and 5 bases from J, leaving 13 bases between. Germline V CDR1 and CDR2: SGHDN, FVKESK. The CDR3 has 15 residues. The DNA of the CDR3 is TGTGCCAGCAGCCAAATATTCAGGGCCAACAATGAGCAGTTCTTC. Translating it yields CASSQIFRANNEQFF.

This clonotype was found many times. The genes are TRBV2 and TRBJ2-1; D perhaps matches TRBD2 (6 bases). V was cut by 4 bases and J by 6 bases, with 13 bases left in between. There are 14 residues in the CDR3. Germline V gene sequence: CDR1 SNHLY, CDR2 FYNNEI. Written as DNA, the CDR3 is TGTGCCAGCAGTGGGGGGACTCCGAGCAATGAGCAGTTCTTC. Amino acid sequence: CASSGGTPSNEQFF.

This sequence joins TRBV19 and TRBJ2-1, with TRBD2 matching over 8 bases. Germline-derived CDR1 and CDR2 are LNHDA and SQIVND (reference sequence). J lost 4 bases, V lost 4 bases, and 9 bases had no gene match. The CDR3 has 16 amino acids. The chain's CDR3 is CASSKNGGAMYNEQFF. Here the CDR3 DNA reads TGTGCCAGTAGTAAAAACGGGGGGGCTATGTACAATGAGCAGTTCTTC.

This clonotype appeared many times. This chain joins TRBV15 and TRBJ1-5; D is unresolved. Germline lookup yields CDR1 LNHNV and CDR2 YYDKDF (reference sequence). The CDR3 sequence is 16 residues long. The V end lost 1 base, the J end lost 1 base, and 11 bases lay between the germline ends. The chain's CDR3 is CATSRGTGGSNQPQHF. CDR3 DNA sequence: TGTGCCACCAGCAGAGGAACCGGCGGGAGCAATCAGCCCCAGCATTTT.

This clonotype was seen repeatedly, ten times or more. The rearrangement joins TRBV6-1 to TRBJ1-2; no definite D call. With 3 bases removed from V and 7 bases from J, the gap between germline ends came to 9 bases. CDR1 is MNHNS and CDR2 is SASEGT in the germline V gene. CDR3 length equals 12 residues. This CDR3 reads CASSDSRPGYTF. CDR3 bases: TGTGCCAGCAGTGACAGTCGTCCTGGCTACACCTTC.

In its sample, this clonotype was seen many times. This chain uses TRBV3-1 with TRBJ2-1, with 7 nucleotides matching TRBD2. J was trimmed by 5 bases and V by 4 bases; bases with no gene match: 11. Germline lookup yields CDR1 LGHDT and CDR2 YNNKEL (reference sequence). This CDR3 region has 16 residues. The CDR3 DNA follows: TGTGCCAGCAGCCCGAGACTAGCCTCAGCGGACAATGAGCAGTTCTTC. It yields the protein CASSPRLASADNEQFF.

This clonotype was observed a few times. The chain recombines TRBV6-5 with TRBJ2-2, with 7 bases identical to TRBD1. In germline, CDR1 is MNHEY, CDR2 SVGAGI. The CDR3 totals 17 residues. The trim removed 2 bases at V and 4 bases at J, leaving 10 bases unmatched. In nucleotides, the CDR3 is TGTGCCAGCAGTTACCTGAGACAGGGCCTTATCACCGGGGAGCTGTTTTTT. Translated, it gives CASSYLRQGLITGELFF.

This clonotype was observed at least ten times. J is TRBJ2-7 and V is TRBV12-3 or TRBV12-4, with TRBD2 matching 12 bases. This CDR3 is 14 amino acids long. V lost 6 bases and J lost 6; bases outside the gene matches: 6. CDR3 in amino acids: CASSLTGLAGEQYF. In nucleotides, the CDR3 is TGTGCCAGCAGCCTTACGGGACTAGCGGGCGAGCAGTACTTC.

There are many counts of this clonotype. The V and J genes are TRBV14 and TRBJ2-5; D remains unclear. Trimming cost V 4 bases and J 2 bases, with 17 bases left between them. In germline, CDR1 is SGHDN, CDR2 FVKESK. This CDR3 comprises 16 residues. The CDR3 nucleotides are TGTGCCAGCAGCCCCTACCGGCTAAGCGCTCAAGAGACCCAGTACTTC. Translated: CASSPYRLSAQETQYF.

The chain recombines TRBV7-3 with TRBJ1-1; no clear D gene. The V gene's germline CDR1 is SGHTA and CDR2 FQGTGA. V was trimmed by 5 bases and J by 3 bases, leaving 13 bases between them. The CDR3 is 14 residues long. DNA for the CDR3: TGTGCCAGCAGCCAAGCGGGTAGGGACACTGAAGCTTTCTTT. Amino acid sequence: CASSQAGRDTEAFF.

In this sample, this clonotype turned up many times. The CDR3 DNA reads as TGTGCCTGGAATAGGGGCGAGTACAATTCACCCCTCCACTTT. Protein: CAWNRGEYNSPLHF. The rearrangement uses TRBV30 and TRBJ1-6; perhaps TRBD1 as D (5 bases). Germline lookup yields CDR1 GTSNPN and CDR2 SVGIG (reference sequence). The V gene lost 4 bases and the J gene lost 7 bases, with 14 bases spanning the gap. This CDR3 spans 14 amino acids.

This clonotype was observed a few times. V and J are TRBV7-9 and TRBJ2-4; D possibly corresponds to TRBD1 (6 bases). Looked up from germline, CDR1 is SEHNR and CDR2 is FQNEAQ (reference sequence). V gave up 5 bases and J gave up 1 base, with 18 bases separating them. The CDR3 is 17 amino acids. CDR3 residues: CASSHRVGRGAKNIQYF. Here the CDR3 DNA reads TGTGCCAGCAGCCACCGGGTGGGCAGGGGTGCCAAAAACATTCAGTACTTC.

Ten or more counts support this clonotype. V usage is TRBV3-1 and J usage is TRBJ1-1; the match to TRBD1 covers 8 bases. The CDR3 contains 14 residues. Germline V gene data show CDR1 as LGHDT and CDR2 as YNNKEL (reference sequence). V lost 4 bases, J lost 7 bases, and 8 bases stayed unmatched. The chain's CDR3 is CASSPRDRRYEAFF. The CDR3, as DNA: TGTGCCAGCAGCCCCCGGGACAGGAGGTATGAAGCTTTCTTT.

This clonotype came up many times. The V and J genes are TRBV2 and TRBJ2-7; weak D call: TRBD1 (6 bases). Germline V gives CDR1 SNHLY, CDR2 FYNNEI. V shed 4 bases and J shed 2 bases, with 9 bases lying between them. The CDR3 is 13 amino acids. The CDR3 sequence: CASSADRTYEQYF. DNA of the CDR3: TGTGCCAGCAGTGCGGACAGAACCTACGAGCAGTACTTC. Full variable domain (outside the CDR3, taken from reference TRBV2 and TRBJ2-7): EPEVTQTPSHQVTQMGQEVILRCVPISNHLYFYWYRQILGQKVEFLVSFYNNEISEKSEIFDDQFSVERPDGSNFTLKIRSTKLEDSAMYFCASSADRTYEQYFGPGTRLTVT.

As regards this clonotype: Given a much more abundant clone one base away, this may be a read error. The rearrangement joins TRBV5-1 to TRBJ2-7, with D possibly being TRBD1 (5 bases). Trimming removed 7 bases at V and 3 bases at J, with 29 bases between. CDR1 is SGHRS and CDR2 is YFSETQ in the germline V gene. The CDR3 length is 18 residues. The CDR3 nucleotides read TGCGCCAGCGGCTCTTCCCGAGGCCCCGGATTAAGGGGCTACGAGCAGTACTTC. It is translated as CASGSSRGPGLRGYEQYF.

This clonotype was detected many times. The rearrangement links TRBV20-1 to TRBJ2-7; TRBD2 matches 8 bases. V gave up 0 bases and J gave up 7 bases; unmatched junction bases: 11. Germline loops: CDR1 DFQATT, CDR2 SNEGSKA (reference sequence). The CDR3 has 15 amino acids. This CDR3 is CSARDVERGPAEQYF. CDR3 bases: TGCAGTGCTAGAGATGTCGAGCGGGGGCCTGCGGAGCAGTACTTC.

Many counts were recorded for this clonotype. The chain uses TRBV20-1 and TRBJ1-1, with D possibly matching TRBD1 (5 bases). This CDR3 is 10 amino acids long. Germline V gene sequence: CDR1 DFQATT, CDR2 SNEGSKA (reference sequence). The CDR3 is CSPGDREAFF. The DNA of the CDR3 is TGCAGCCCGGGGGATAGGGAAGCTTTCTTT.

This clonotype was seen repeatedly, ten times or more. This chain links TRBV29-1 with TRBJ1-1, with D possibly matching TRBD1 (6 bases). V was trimmed by 7 bases and J by 2 bases, leaving 17 bases between them. The CDR3 is 14 amino acids. Germline CDR1 is SQVTM and CDR2 is ANQGSEA. The CDR3 DNA reads as TGCAGCGCTCGGTCGGGACAAAGAAACACTGAAGCTTTCTTT. This encodes CSARSGQRNTEAFF.

Notes on this clonotype: The germline gene is not matched at one end of the junction; a read error may be the cause. The chain carries TRBV9 and TRBJ2-7; D ambiguous. The germline V gene encodes CDR1 SGDLS and CDR2 YYNGEE. CDR3 length equals 14 residues. CDR3 sequence reads: CASSASDGYYEQDF. The DNA of the CDR3 is TGTGCCAGCAGCGCCTCGGACGGATACTACGAGCAGGACTTC.

CDR3 sequence reads: CASSVLGNRGEQYF. The DNA for the CDR3 is TGTGCCAGCAGTGTCTTAGGGAATCGTGGGGAGCAGTACTTC. The J gene is TRBJ2-7, the V gene TRBV6-1; D gene unclear. This CDR3 contains 14 residues. Germline CDR1 reads MNHNS; CDR2 reads SASEGT. The V and J ends lost 4 bases and 7 bases respectively, with 17 bases between them.

This clonotype was counted at least ten times. This chain uses TRBV9 with TRBJ1-5, with TRBD1 matching over 8 bases. Germline V gene data show CDR1 as SGDLS and CDR2 as YYNGEE. This CDR3 region has 15 residues. J lost 5 bases, V lost 2 bases, and 6 bases had no gene match. CDR3 DNA sequence: TGTGCCAGCAGCGTCCACAGGGGGGTATATCAGCCCCAGCATTTT. This gives the protein CASSVHRGVYQPQHF. The full variable domain, its missing parts supplied by reference TRBV9 and TRBJ1-5, is DSGVTQTPKHLITATGQRVTLRCSPRSGDLSVYWYQQSLDQGLQFLIQYYNGEERAKGNILERFSAQQFPDLHSELNLSSLELGDSALYFCASSVHRGVYQPQHFGDGTRLSIL.

The table lists this clonotype with many counts. V is TRBV20-1 and J is TRBJ1-6; unclear D gene. V lost 2 bases and J 6 bases, leaving 11 bases between the germline ends. The germline gives CDR1 DFQATT, CDR2 SNEGSKA (reference sequence). The CDR3 is made up of 14 amino acids. CDR3 in amino acids: CSARLPAGNSPLHF. DNA of the CDR3: TGCAGTGCTAGACTTCCGGCGGGTAATTCACCCCTCCACTTT.

This clonotype appeared many times. The genes are TRBV7-9 and TRBJ2-7, with D maybe TRBD1 (5 bases). Germline CDR1 reads SEHNR; CDR2 reads FQNEAQ (reference sequence). V lost 0 bases and J lost 6, with 6 bases in between. The CDR3 consists of 12 residues. In DNA form, the CDR3 reads TGTGCCAGCAGCTTAGCAGGGGTCGAGCAGTACTTC. Protein sequence: CASSLAGVEQYF. Combining the CDR3 with reference TRBV7-9 and TRBJ2-7 gives the whole variable domain DTGVSQNPRHKITKRGQNVTFRCDPISEHNRLYWYRQTLGQGPEFLTYFQNEAQLEKSRLLSDRFSAERPKGSFSTLEIQRTEQGDSAMYLCASSLAGVEQYFGPGTRLTVT.

This clonotype was picked up many times. The V call is TRBV6-1, the J call TRBJ2-7; D unclear. Trimming shortened V by 4 bases and J by 3 bases, and 13 bases separated the two germline ends. This CDR3 comprises 14 residues. CDR1 is MNHNS and CDR2 is SASEGT in the germline V gene. The CDR3 nucleotides read TGTGCCAGCAGTGCATCTGGGCTACTCTACGAGCAGTACTTC. This sequence encodes CASSASGLLYEQYF.

This clonotype was recorded at least ten times. The CDR3: CATSRVRGVDQETQYF. For the CDR3, the DNA is TGTGCCACCAGCAGAGTTCGTGGGGTAGACCAAGAGACCCAGTACTTC. The chain recombines TRBV15 with TRBJ2-5; D gene ambiguous. The V and J ends lost 1 base and 0 bases respectively, with 12 bases between them. There are 16 residues in the CDR3. Germline CDR1 is LNHNV and CDR2 is YYDKDF (reference sequence).

This clonotype was detected ten times or more. CDR3 amino acids: CSADLAGGEDTQYF. CDR3 nucleotides: TGCAGCGCCGACCTTGCAGGCGGGGAAGATACGCAGTATTTT. This rearrangement joins TRBV29-1 to TRBJ2-3; TRBD2 is a possible D gene (6 bases). The CDR3 consists of 14 residues. Between the trimmed V and J ends, which lost 7 bases and 5 bases, there was a span of 19 bases. In germline, CDR1 is SQVTM, CDR2 ANQGSEA.

On this clonotype itself: Relative to the germline gene, one junction end is altered; a read error may explain this. The chain recombines TRBV12-3 or TRBV12-4 with TRBJ2-3; D uncertain. The CDR3 is 12 residues long. CDR3 protein: CASGFPRDTQYF. CDR3 DNA sequence: TGTGCCAGCGGTTTCCCCCGGGATACGCAGTATTTT.

This clonotype showed up many times. The chain carries TRBV20-1 and TRBJ2-5; the match to TRBD2 covers 7 bases. The junction had 7 bases not matched to a gene; V was cut back by 4 bases and J by 5 bases. CDR1 is DFQATT, CDR2 SNEGSKA, per germline (reference sequence). The CDR3 is 13 residues long. This CDR3 is CSAKPGGGETQYF. Here the CDR3 DNA reads TGCAGTGCTAAACCTGGGGGGGGGGAGACCCAGTACTTC.

This clonotype was counted ten times or more. The chain uses TRBV3-1 and TRBJ1-1, with a possible D match to TRBD1 (5 bases). Trimming pared 6 bases from V and 0 bases from J, leaving 11 bases between. Germline values: CDR1 LGHDT, CDR2 YNNKEL (reference sequence). There are 14 residues in the CDR3. The CDR3 nucleotides are TGTGCCAGCAGACCGACAGCTATGAACACTGAAGCTTTCTTT. Translated, it gives CASRPTAMNTEAFF.